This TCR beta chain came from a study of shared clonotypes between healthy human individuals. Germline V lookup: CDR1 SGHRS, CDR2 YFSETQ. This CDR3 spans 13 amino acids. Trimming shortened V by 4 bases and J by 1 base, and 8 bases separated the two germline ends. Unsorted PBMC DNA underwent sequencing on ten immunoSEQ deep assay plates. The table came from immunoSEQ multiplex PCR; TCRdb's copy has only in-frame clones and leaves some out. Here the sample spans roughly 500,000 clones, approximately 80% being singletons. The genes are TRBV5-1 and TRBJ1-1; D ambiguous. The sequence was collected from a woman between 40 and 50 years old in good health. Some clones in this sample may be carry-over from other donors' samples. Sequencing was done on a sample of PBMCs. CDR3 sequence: CASSPTRNTEAFF. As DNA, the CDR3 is TGCGCCAGCAGCCCAACACGGAACACTGAAGCTTTCTTT.